A selection of T cell receptor beta chains follows, all from one sample in a study of cytomegalovirus exposure and HLA in healthy donors. TCRdb's copy holds only in-frame clones and misses some; the assay was immunoSEQ multiplex PCR. The table has 90,000 to 110,000 clones, around 74% seen once. The sample consisted of PBMCs. The receptors were gathered from a man in his forties in good health and CMV-seronegative. Each CDR3 is given with its conserved first and last residue. The D gene is left open where the match is weak. The size of a clone is reported for some rows only, either as once, few or many, or as a class for expanded clones.

NA	TRBV4-2	TRBJ1-2	NA	CASSQFGFAYGYTF	TGTGCCAGCAGCCAATTCGGGTTCGCCTATGGCTACACCTTC
NA	TRBV10-3	TRBJ2-5	NA	CAISEGLPETQYF	TGTGCCATCAGTGAAGGACTCCCAGAGACCCAGTACTTC
TRBD1	TRBV7-8	TRBJ1-6	NA	CASSLAGGLNSPLHF	TGTGCCAGCAGCTTAGCAGGGGGCCTCAATTCACCCCTCCACTTT
TRBD1	TRBV7-9	TRBJ1-4	NA	CASSPAKGAHEKLFF	TGTGCCAGCAGCCCGGCCAAGGGGGCCCATGAAAAACTGTTTTTT
NA	TRBV7-8	TRBJ2-1	NA	CASSTPLASEQFF	TGTGCCAGCAGCACGCCCCTAGCGTCCGAGCAGTTCTTC
TRBD2	TRBV7-2	TRBJ2-7	NA	CASSSLAGGNPYEQYF	TGTGCCAGCAGCTCTTTAGCGGGGGGAAATCCCTACGAGCAGTACTTC
NA	TRBV29-1	TRBJ2-7	NA	CSVSERSSYEQYF	TGCAGCGTTAGCGAGCGGAGCTCCTACGAGCAGTACTTC
TRBD1	TRBV4-2	TRBJ2-7	NA	CASSQLRDGQVYEQYF	TGTGCCAGCAGCCAACTGCGCGATGGACAGGTCTACGAGCAGTACTTC
NA	TRBV7-9	TRBJ1-1	NA	CASSTNTEAFF	TGTGCCAGCAGCACAAACACTGAAGCTTTCTTT
NA	TRBV6-5	TRBJ2-7	few	CASSGLLVPGEQYF	TGTGCCAGCAGTGGCCTTTTGGTTCCGGGCGAGCAGTACTTC
TRBD2	TRBV7-6	TRBJ2-7	NA	CASSFGGVGNEQYF	TGTGCCAGCAGCTTCGGGGGGGTAGGGAACGAGCAGTACTTC
NA	TRBV4-2	TRBJ1-2	NA	CASSTGGYGYTF	TGTGCCAGCAGCACCGGGGGTTATGGCTACACCTTC
TRBD1	TRBV18	TRBJ1-2	NA	CASSPTGAEGYTF	TGTGCCAGCTCACCAACAGGGGCGGAGGGCTACACCTTC
TRBD1	TRBV30	TRBJ2-7	NA	CAWSRQGAHEQYF	TGTGCCTGGAGTAGGCAGGGGGCGCACGAGCAGTACTTC
TRBD2	TRBV7-2	TRBJ2-2	NA	CASSFLAGGITGELFF	TGTGCCAGCAGCTTTCTAGCGGGGGGGATCACCGGGGAGCTGTTTTTT
NA	TRBV30	TRBJ1-2	NA	CAWVGGQGSYGYTF	TGTGCCTGGGTTGGAGGGCAGGGCTCCTATGGCTACACCTTC